Below, one TCR beta chain is given with its context. What it recognizes is unknown. The CDR3 sequence is 15 residues long. CDR1 and CDR2 (germline): SGHTA, FQGTGA. The V end lost 5 bases, the J end lost 1 base, and 12 bases lay between the germline ends. Method: immunoSEQ multiplex PCR; TCRdb's copy keeps in-frame clones and lacks some. This table holds some 85,000 clones, over 75% found once. Peripheral blood came from all dose cohorts at three timepoints. This specimen belongs to a study of OX40 agonist ivuxolimab in advanced cancers. The wider study: Three patients got partial responses; one had hepatocellular carcinoma and two had cutaneous melanoma. Overall study findings and caveats: It was also the case that some nonresponders had low normalized T-cell clonal expansion. On average, CD8+ T cells had more expanded clones than CD4+.

The receptor was isolated from an adult with an advanced solid tumor such as melanoma, head and neck, liver or kidney cancer. Sequenced material: CD4+ or CD8+ T cells sorted from blood, taken in a trial of the OX40 agonist ivuxolimab. The chain has TRBV7-3 and TRBJ2-1, with D tentatively TRBD1 (6 bases). The CDR3 protein is CASSPTQGSYNEQFF. In nucleotides, the CDR3 is TGTGCCAGCAGCCCAACACAGGGTTCCTACAATGAGCAGTTCTTC. The full variable domain, rest sourced from reference TRBV7-3 and TRBJ2-1, is GAGVSQTPSNKVTEKGKYVELRCDPISGHTALYWYRQSLGQGPEFLIYFQGTGAADDSGLPNDRFFAVRPEGSVSTLKIQRTERGDSAVYLCASSPTQGSYNEQFFGPGTRLTVL.